This TCR beta chain was retrieved from a study of blood T cell repertoires in COVID-19. At the level of the study: Some COVID-19 samples were acute and others convalescent; all came from the United States, Italy and Spain.

The CDR3 extends over 15 amino acids. CDR1 is SGHTA and CDR2 is FQGNSA in the germline V gene. Per the study methods: Nucleated cell counts were estimated from reference gene primer amplification. Here immunoSEQ multiplex PCR was the method, and the copy in TCRdb shows in-frame clones only, minus some. The DNA was the basis for D and trimming; V, J and clone size are from that table. The table has 15,000 to 20,000 clones, roughly four fifths seen once; the top ten hold around 24%. This clone was detected only a few times. Its ends do not fully match the called genes, so a read error is possible. Sequenced material: peripheral blood. The receptor was isolated from a woman between 65 and 79 years old with active COVID-19. The chain recombines TRBV7-2 with TRBJ2-7; TRBD2 matches 12 bases. DNA of the CDR3: TGTGCCAGCAGCCTAGCGGGAGGGCCATCGGAGGAGCAGTACTTC. It specifies CASSLAGGPSEEQYF.